The TCR beta chain under discussion was sequenced for a study of cytomegalovirus exposure and HLA in healthy donors. Researchers ran the PCR with 60 Vbeta and 13 Jbeta primers. Clones were read by immunoSEQ multiplex PCR, and TCRdb kept only the in-frame ones, dropping some. The sample has 130,000 or so clones, over 75% seen once. With respect to this clone: As yet, its antigen is unknown.

Trimming cost V 5 bases and J 0 bases; bases outside gene matches: 4. Germline assignment: CDR1 SEHNR and CDR2 FQNEAQ (reference sequence). The CDR3 consists of 16 residues. Overall study results and limits: For most TCR beta V segments, an earlier analysis put the productive rate at about 90% or about 30% of the time. Fewer N-insertions than the roughly 670-donor mean were reportedly shown by an Asian-associated ancestry cluster in a later analysis.

V is TRBV7-9 and J is TRBJ1-5; 10 bases fit TRBD1. This sequence originates from a middle-aged woman in good health and CMV-seronegative. The sequenced material came from PBMCs. The CDR3 nucleotides are TGTGCCAGCAGCGCCGGGGACAGGGGTAGCAATCAGCCCCAGCATTTT. Amino acid sequence: CASSAGDRGSNQPQHF.